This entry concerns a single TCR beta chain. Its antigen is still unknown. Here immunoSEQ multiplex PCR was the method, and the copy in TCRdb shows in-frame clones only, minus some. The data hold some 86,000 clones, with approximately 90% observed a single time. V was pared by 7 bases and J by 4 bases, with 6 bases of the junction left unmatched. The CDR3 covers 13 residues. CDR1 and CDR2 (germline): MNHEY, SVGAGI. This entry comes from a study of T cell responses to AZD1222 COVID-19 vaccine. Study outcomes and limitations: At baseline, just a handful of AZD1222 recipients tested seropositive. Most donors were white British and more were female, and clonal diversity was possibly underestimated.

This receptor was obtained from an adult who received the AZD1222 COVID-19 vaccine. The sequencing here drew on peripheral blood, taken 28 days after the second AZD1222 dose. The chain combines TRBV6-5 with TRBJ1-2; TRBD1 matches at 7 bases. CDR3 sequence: CASIGGGVYGYTF. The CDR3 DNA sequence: TGTGCCAGCATTGGAGGGGGCGTCTATGGCTACACCTTC.